A single sample is the source of the 32 T cell receptor beta chains below, sequenced in a study of CD8 T cells in ankylosing spondylitis. From the 5' RACE reads, TCRdb called clonotypes with MiXCR, one entry per CDR3 protein. Counted here are roughly 160,000 distinct CDR3 sequences, 8.5% to 10% occurring once; the ten biggest clones make up less than 15%. Input material: blood, either unsorted or a sorted T cell fraction (not recorded which). These receptor sequences come from a female donor with ankylosing spondylitis or in good health (not recorded which).

This clonotype was counted ten times or more. The V and J genes are TRBV25-1 and TRBJ1-1, with 9 bases identical to TRBD1. V lost 4 bases to trimming and J lost 4 bases; unmatched junction nucleotides: 7. The CDR3 sequence is 15 residues long. CDR1 MGHDK and CDR2 SYGVNS come from the germline V gene. The CDR3 region has the DNA TGTGCCAGCAGTGTCTCACAGGGGGCGAGCACTGAAGCTTTCTTT. Protein sequence: CASSVSQGASTEAFF.

This clonotype showed up many times. Here the CDR3 reads CSVKTSGLGEQYF. The CDR3 nucleotides are TGCAGCGTCAAGACTAGTGGCCTGGGGGAGCAGTACTTC. The chain has TRBV29-1 and TRBJ2-7; D possibly corresponds to TRBD2 (6 bases). This CDR3 is built from 13 residues. The V gene lost 6 bases and the J gene lost 7 bases, with 19 bases spanning the gap. Per the germline V gene, CDR1 is SQVTM and CDR2 is ANQGSEA.

This clonotype was observed a handful of times. V gene TRBV24-1 combines with J gene TRBJ2-2; no reliable D call. The CDR3 is 16 amino acids. V shed 3 bases and J shed 3 bases, with 13 bases lying between them. CDR1 is KGHDR, CDR2 SFDVKD, per germline. The CDR3 nucleotides read TGTGCCACCAGTGATAGGTATGGGCCATACACCGGGGAGCTGTTTTTT. This codes for CATSDRYGPYTGELFF.

This clonotype was detected only a few times. The genes are TRBV6-4 and TRBJ2-7, with a possible D match to TRBD1 (5 bases). The CDR3 is 12 residues long. Germline CDR1 MRHNA, CDR2 SNTAGT. V lost 9 bases to trimming and J lost 4 bases, with 13 bases between them. As DNA, the CDR3 is TGTGCCAGGGGCCCCAGGGCTTACGAGCAGTACTTC. It codes for CARGPRAYEQYF.

This clonotype was observed at least ten times. The rearrangement uses TRBV9 and TRBJ2-1; D is unclear. Trimming shortened V by 3 bases and J by 6 bases, and 4 bases separated the two germline ends. The length of the CDR3 is 11 residues. Germline V gene data show CDR1 as SGDLS and CDR2 as YYNGEE. CDR3 sequence reads: CASSAGNEQFF. CDR3 coding DNA: TGTGCCAGCAGCGCTGGCAATGAGCAGTTCTTC.

This chain links TRBV15 with TRBJ2-3, with D perhaps being TRBD1 or TRBD2 (5 bases each). CDR1 is LNHNV and CDR2 is YYDKDF in the germline V gene (reference sequence). The V gene lost 1 base and the J gene lost 4 bases, with 15 bases spanning the gap. The CDR3 consists of 16 residues. The CDR3 DNA reads TGTGCCACCAGCAGAGTTCCAGGGAGTAACGCAGATACGCAGTATTTT. This translates into CATSRVPGSNADTQYF.

The rearrangement joins TRBV6-1 to TRBJ1-6; D is unresolved. Trimming stripped 7 bases from V and 0 bases from J, with 16 bases between. This CDR3 has 17 residues. Germline CDR1 is MNHNS and CDR2 is SASEGT. Here the CDR3 reads CASMPGVRSSYNSPLHF. The DNA for the CDR3 is TGTGCCAGCATGCCCGGCGTTAGGAGCTCCTATAATTCACCCCTCCACTTT.

Only a few counts were recorded for this clonotype. This chain connects TRBV15 to TRBJ1-1; no firm D call. Germline V gene data show CDR1 as LNHNV and CDR2 as YYDKDF (reference sequence). This CDR3 comprises 14 residues. V lost 5 bases to trimming and J lost 10 bases, with 20 bases between them. The DNA for the CDR3 is TGTGCCACCAGCGGAGTATATTCCGGGTATCCAGCTTTCTTT. It specifies CATSGVYSGYPAFF. Full variable domain (outside the CDR3, taken from reference TRBV15 and TRBJ1-1): DAMVIQNPRYQVTQFGKPVTLSCSQTLNHNVMYWYQQKSSQAPKLLFHYYDKDFNNEADTPDNFQSRRPNTSFCFLDIRSPGLGDTAMYLCATSGVYSGYPAFFGQGTRLTVV.

This clonotype showed up just a few times. The chain couples TRBV20-1 to TRBJ1-2, with D possibly being TRBD1 (5 bases). The V gene's germline CDR1 is DFQATT and CDR2 SNEGSKA (reference sequence). Trimming left V 0 bases short and J 5 bases short, with 16 bases between. The CDR3 loop spans 15 amino acids. CDR3 DNA sequence: TGCAGTGCTAGAGATCAAACAGGACCTGCGTATGGCTACACCTTC. Translated, it gives CSARDQTGPAYGYTF.

This clonotype was found many times. The chain links TRBV29-1 to TRBJ1-2, with D unclear. This CDR3 is built from 13 residues. Germline CDR1 reads SQVTM; CDR2 reads ANQGSEA. Between the trimmed V and J ends, which lost 3 bases and 7 bases, there was a span of 15 bases. The CDR3 DNA is TGCAGCGTTGATCCGGAGGGCCCACCTGGCTACACCTTC. It yields the protein CSVDPEGPPGYTF.

This clonotype was detected only a few times. V usage is TRBV27 and J usage is TRBJ2-1, with D tentatively TRBD2 (5 bases). This CDR3 region has 13 residues. Between the trimmed V and J ends, which lost 2 bases and 6 bases, there was a span of 8 bases. Germline values: CDR1 MNHEY, CDR2 SMNVEV (reference sequence). CDR3: CASSLQRSNEQFF. The DNA for the CDR3 is TGTGCCAGCAGTTTACAGCGGAGCAATGAGCAGTTCTTC.

The chain employs TRBV7-8 and TRBJ2-3; D might be TRBD2 (5 bases). The germline CDR1 and CDR2 sequences are SGHVS and FQNEAQ. The CDR3 length is 16 residues. V lost 4 bases to trimming and J lost 0 bases, with 14 bases between them. CDR3 in amino acids: CASSSHREGSTDTQYF. DNA of the CDR3: TGTGCCAGCAGCTCGCATCGCGAGGGCAGCACAGATACGCAGTATTTT.

The genes are TRBV5-1 and TRBJ2-5, with 10 bases aligning to TRBD2. The CDR3 spans 18 residues. After removal of 5 bases from V and 1 base from J, the junction contained 14 bases not matched to a gene. CDR1 SGHRS and CDR2 YFSETQ come from the germline V gene. The CDR3, as DNA: TGCGCCAGCAGGGGCGATTTGGGACTAGCGATGGGCCAAGAGACCCAGTACTTC. Protein sequence: CASRGDLGLAMGQETQYF. Based on the CDR3 plus reference TRBV5-1 and TRBJ2-5, the full variable domain is KAGVTQTPRYLIKTRGQQVTLSCSPISGHRSVSWYQQTPGQGLQFLFEYFSETQRNKGNFPGRFSGRQFSNSRSEMNVSTLELGDSALYLCASRGDLGLAMGQETQYFGPGTRLLVL.

As regards this clonotype: A read error is possible here, since a much larger clone lies one base away. The V call is TRBV12-3 or TRBV12-4, the J call TRBJ2-3; D unresolved. V was cut by 6 bases and J by 6 bases, with 13 bases left in between. The CDR3 length is 13 residues. As DNA, the CDR3 is TGTGCCAGCAGACCACGTTTAATGGATACGCAGTATTTT. Translated: CASRPRLMDTQYF.

This clonotype has at least ten counts. The chain has TRBV5-1 and TRBJ2-1, with TRBD2 matching over 7 bases. CDR3 length equals 14 residues. V was clipped by 3 bases and J by 7 bases; unmatched bases: 7. The germline V gene encodes CDR1 SGHRS and CDR2 YFSETQ. CDR3 nucleotide sequence: TGCGCCAGCAGCTACCCTACTAGCGAAAATGAGCAGTTCTTC. Translation: CASSYPTSENEQFF. The variable domain in full, with the rest retrieved from reference TRBV5-1 and TRBJ2-1, is KAGVTQTPRYLIKTRGQQVTLSCSPISGHRSVSWYQQTPGQGLQFLFEYFSETQRNKGNFPGRFSGRQFSNSRSEMNVSTLELGDSALYLCASSYPTSENEQFFGPGTRLTVL.

This clonotype was detected a few times. The rearrangement links TRBV12-3 or TRBV12-4 to TRBJ1-3, with TRBD1 identical over 8 bases. The CDR3 consists of 17 residues. V was pared by 5 bases and J by 0 bases, with 9 bases of the junction left unmatched. CDR3 sequence: CASSPGTGLSSGNTIYF. CDR3 DNA sequence: TGTGCCAGCAGTCCGGGGACAGGACTAAGCTCTGGAAACACCATATATTTT.

The genes are TRBV20-1 and TRBJ2-3; 8 bases map to TRBD1. With V trimmed by 6 bases and J by 4 bases, 9 bases remained unmatched. Germline V CDR1 and CDR2: DFQATT, SNEGSKA (reference sequence). CDR3 size: 14 residues. The CDR3: CSAPPWTGSDTQYF. The CDR3 DNA reads TGCAGTGCCCCCCCCTGGACAGGGTCAGATACGCAGTATTTT.

This clonotype was observed a few times. The chain joins TRBV4-2 to TRBJ2-1, with 8 nucleotides matching TRBD2. The CDR3 length is 16 residues. Germline CDR1 LGHNA, CDR2 YNFKEQ. Trimming cost V 0 bases and J 8 bases; bases outside gene matches: 9. The CDR3 here is CASSQERTSGTDEQFF. In nucleotides, the CDR3 is TGTGCCAGCAGCCAAGAAAGAACTAGCGGAACTGATGAGCAGTTCTTC.

This clonotype occurred many times. CDR3 nucleotides: TGTGCCAGCAGCTTCGTAGAAGGCCCAGATACGCAGTATTTT. It is translated as CASSFVEGPDTQYF. The chain combines TRBV5-5 with TRBJ2-3; D remains ambiguous. The length of the CDR3 is 14 residues. The V gene lost 2 bases and the J gene lost 4 bases, with 11 bases spanning the gap. Germline values: CDR1 SGHKS, CDR2 YYEKEE (reference sequence).

The rearrangement uses TRBV27 and TRBJ1-5; TRBD1 might be the D (5 bases). This CDR3 spans 13 amino acids. Germline CDR1 and CDR2: MNHEY and SMNVEV (reference sequence). The V gene lost 8 bases and the J gene lost 4 bases, with 12 bases spanning the gap. CDR3 in DNA: TGTGCCAGCGGGGGGTCGGTAAATCAGCCCCAGCATTTT. Protein: CASGGSVNQPQHF.

The rearrangement links TRBV18 to TRBJ2-1; 7 bases are shared with TRBD1. Germline CDR1 KGHSH, CDR2 LQKENI. V lost 3 bases, J lost 2 bases, and 4 bases stayed unmatched. This CDR3 is built from 15 residues. CDR3 amino acids: CASSPEDRPYNEQFF. The CDR3 region has the DNA TGTGCCAGCTCACCTGAGGACAGGCCCTACAATGAGCAGTTCTTC.

The genes are TRBV9 and TRBJ2-5; TRBD2 matches at 8 bases. The CDR3 loop spans 13 amino acids. V trimming: 3 bases; J trimming: 4 bases; junction bases outside the gene matches: 2. The germline CDR1 and CDR2 sequences are SGDLS and YYNGEE. The CDR3: CASSALAGETQYF. The CDR3, as DNA: TGTGCCAGCAGCGCGCTAGCGGGAGAGACCCAGTACTTC.

This clonotype was seen ten or more times. The chain links TRBV5-5 to TRBJ1-1; D may be TRBD1 (5 bases). Germline V lookup: CDR1 SGHKS, CDR2 YYEKEE (reference sequence). The V end lost 4 bases, the J end lost 2 bases, and 18 bases lay between the germline ends. This CDR3 is 16 amino acids long. DNA for the CDR3: TGTGCCAGCAGCCCGTACGACAGTATACTAAACACTGAAGCTTTCTTT. Protein product: CASSPYDSILNTEAFF.

This clonotype was found a few times. V and J are TRBV6-2 or TRBV6-3 and TRBJ2-7; TRBD1 matches at 7 bases. The trim removed 6 bases at V and 5 bases at J, leaving 16 bases unmatched. The CDR3 has 16 residues. Germline values: CDR1 MNHEY, CDR2 SVGEGT. The CDR3, as DNA: TGTGCCAGCAGCTTGCCTTATATACAGGGGAAGAACGAGCAGTACTTC. It encodes CASSLPYIQGKNEQYF.

This clonotype was seen a few times. The rearrangement links TRBV12-3 or TRBV12-4 to TRBJ2-5; 9 bases are shared with TRBD1. CDR3 length: 16 residues. V dropped 5 bases and J dropped 5; count of bases not matched to a gene: 12. CDR3 in DNA: TGTGCCAGCAGTCCCCCAGCGGGACAGGGAGGTGAGACCCAGTACTTC. The encoded protein is CASSPPAGQGGETQYF.

This clonotype has a handful of counts. The genes are TRBV14 and TRBJ2-1; D is unclear. Trimming took 1 base from V and 8 from J, leaving 15 bases between them. Germline values: CDR1 SGHDN, CDR2 FVKESK. The CDR3 covers 15 residues. The CDR3 reads CASSQVHGVRDEQFF. The CDR3 nucleotides are TGTGCCAGCAGCCAAGTACACGGAGTTAGGGATGAGCAGTTCTTC.

The chain recombines TRBV20-1 with TRBJ1-6; 10 bases agree with TRBD1. J was trimmed by 6 bases and V by 0 bases; bases with no gene match: 2. Germline values: CDR1 DFQATT, CDR2 SNEGSKA (reference sequence). The CDR3 runs 15 residues. CDR3 residues: CSARDRTGGNSPLHF. CDR3 in DNA: TGCAGTGCTAGAGATAGGACAGGGGGTAATTCACCCCTCCACTTT.

This clonotype was seen a handful of times. The rearrangement joins TRBV3-1 to TRBJ2-2; weak D call: TRBD2 (5 bases). Trimming cost V 0 bases and J 3 bases, with 8 bases left between them. This CDR3 region has 15 residues. From germline, CDR1 is LGHDT and CDR2 YNNKEL (reference sequence). CDR3 amino acids: CASSQDAGYTGELFF. In DNA form, the CDR3 reads TGTGCCAGCAGCCAAGATGCGGGTTACACCGGGGAGCTGTTTTTT.

The V gene is TRBV6-1, the J gene TRBJ2-1, with TRBD2 matching 8 bases. With V trimmed by 7 bases and J by 8 bases, 16 bases remained unmatched. Per germline, CDR1 MNHNS and CDR2 SASEGT. The CDR3 loop spans 16 amino acids. The CDR3 region is CASTESGRVVWDEQFF. CDR3 bases: TGTGCCAGCACCGAGAGCGGGAGAGTGGTCTGGGATGAGCAGTTCTTC.

V and J are TRBV27 and TRBJ2-7, with 8 bases lining up with TRBD2. The CDR3 consists of 15 residues. V lost 2 bases and J lost 2; bases outside the gene matches: 5. The germline CDR1 and CDR2 sequences are MNHEY and SMNVEV (reference sequence). The CDR3 protein is CASSLNGLATYEQYF. The CDR3 DNA sequence: TGTGCCAGCAGTTTAAACGGACTAGCAACCTACGAGCAGTACTTC.

The rearrangement joins TRBV20-1 to TRBJ2-7; D remains unclear. The CDR3 is 16 residues long. Trimming took 0 bases from V and 3 from J, leaving 18 bases between them. From germline, CDR1 is DFQATT and CDR2 SNEGSKA (reference sequence). CDR3 nucleotide sequence: TGCAGTGCTAGAGATCACGTCCAGGAGAACTACTACGAGCAGTACTTC. Amino acids: CSARDHVQENYYEQYF.

V is TRBV20-1 and J is TRBJ1-1, with unresolved D. Trimming pared 3 bases from V and 3 bases from J, leaving 11 bases between. The CDR3 is 13 residues long. Looked up from germline, CDR1 is DFQATT and CDR2 is SNEGSKA (reference sequence). The CDR3 loop reads CSARGYGYTEAFF. CDR3 nucleotides: TGCAGTGCTAGGGGGTACGGCTACACTGAAGCTTTCTTT.